This T cell receptor (beta chain) appears in the sequencing data of a study of Ad26.COV2.S vaccination and SARS-CoV-2 variants (dated by TCRdb to the early 2020s). Describing the broader study: TCRbeta repertoire sequencing served as the tool for gauging how specific and how broad the SARS-CoV-2-reactive T cell receptors were following Ad26.COV2.S vaccination. The TCR-sequenced set comprised approximately 32 samples: some 20 Ad26.COV2.S vaccine recipients, 5 placebo recipients and 8 SARS-CoV-2 convalescent individuals.

Paper-wide results and their limitations: Substantial breadth of spike-specific CD8+ and CD4+ T cell responses was reported after vaccination. Compared with placebo recipients, Ad26.COV2.S recipients showed higher spike-specific TCR breadth (P = 0.0014). The authors noted that total T cell responses may have been underestimated by the TCR breadth and depth analyses. Vaccine and placebo recipients had comparable non-spike TCR breadth, which fits with the vaccine containing only spike.

This clone came up once. Its antigen remains undetermined. Qualities for individual bases were not recorded, and no much larger clone is one base off. The time point label, read with the paper, signifies: individuals recovered from natural SARS-CoV-2 infection. The immunoSEQ Assay was used to sequence TCRbeta CDR3 regions. After extraction, genomic DNA underwent amplification by bias-controlled multiplex PCR, followed by high-throughput sequencing. As for the original processing: To quantify the absolute abundance of each unique TCRbeta CDR3 region, sequences were collapsed and filtered. T cell fraction was estimated by normalizing TCRbeta template counts to usable DNA, with usable DNA measured through amplification of reference genes found in all nucleated cells. Repertoire TCRs were annotated as SARS-CoV-2-specific by exact matching of V gene, CDR3 amino acid sequence and J gene to a known reactive TCR set. MIRA supplied the reference SARS-CoV-2 TCR set, which was filtered for enrichment in COVID-19-positive ImmuneCODE repertoires so that public or cross-reactive TCRs were removed. Using the MIRA antigens, annotated TCRs were further analysed by specific ORF or by position within an ORF. Depth was the summed frequency of annotated unique rearrangements, while breadth was defined as annotated unique rearrangements over total unique productive rearrangements. TCR breadth was compared between groups using two-sided Wilcoxon rank-sum tests. This immuneACCESS table, as held by TCRdb, lists in-frame sequences with V and J called but not all clones. Of the missing ones, under half trace to an unresolved V gene in checked studies; the others have no known cause. For V, J and clone size, that table is used; D and trimming come from the DNA. Recorded for this sample are some 180,000 clones; roughly 85% of them occurred a single time. The ten largest make up about 5.5% of the sample.

V loses 3 bases, J loses 2 bases, and the germline ends lie 11 bases apart. As encoded in the germline V gene, CDR1 is KGHSH while CDR2 is LQKENI. The CDR3 holds 15 amino acids from the cysteine to the phenylalanine. Here the CDR3 DNA is all that survives: 45 bases in frame from base 1. This sequence uses TRBV18 and TRBJ1-3; perhaps TRBD1 is the D gene, with 6 bases matching. The receptor was isolated from a human donor who had recovered from COVID-19. This specimen was peripheral blood, taken after recovery from COVID-19. DNA sequence: TGTGCCAGCTCACCCCAAGGGGGTACTGGAAACACCATATATTTT. Translated, it gives CASSPQGGTGNTIYF.